Below are 32 T cell receptor beta chains sequenced from a single sample in a study of T cell repertoires in cytomegalovirus infection. In TCRdb, the reads were re-called with MiXCR into one record per CDR3 protein. Of about 490,000 distinct CDR3 sequences listed, about 30% are singletons. The source material was PBMCs. Receptors were obtained from a human donor in good health (CMV status not recorded). Some clones in this sample may be carry-over from other donors' samples.

This clonotype turned up a few times. This rearrangement joins TRBV4-1 to TRBJ1-1; 9 bases are a match to TRBD1. Germline trimming cut 2 bases from V and 3 bases from J; bases unmatched to any gene: 4. The CDR3 is 15 amino acids. Germline V CDR1 and CDR2: MGHRA, YSYEKL. In DNA, the CDR3 is TGCGCCAGCAGCCAACCGGGACAGGGCCACACTGAAGCTTTCTTT. It specifies CASSQPGQGHTEAFF.

About this clonotype itself: A much larger clone lies one base from this, so it may be a read error. The chain links TRBV6-2 or TRBV6-3 to TRBJ2-7; D is perhaps TRBD1 (5 bases). Germline V gene lookup returns CDR1 MNHEY and CDR2 SVGEGT. The CDR3 contains 13 residues. The CDR3: CASNWGGSYEQNF. Written as DNA, the CDR3 is TGTGCCAGCAACTGGGGCGGATCCTACGAGCAGAACTTC.

This clonotype turned up a few times. V usage is TRBV6-2 or TRBV6-3 and J usage is TRBJ2-1; 8 bases line up with TRBD2. The germline gives CDR1 MNHEY, CDR2 SVGEGT. V lost 6 bases and J lost 1; bases outside the gene matches: 5. CDR3 size: 15 residues. CDR3 sequence (DNA): TGTGCCAGCAGACCAGCGGGAGTGTCCTACAATGAGCAGTTCTTC. It encodes CASRPAGVSYNEQFF.

Only a few counts were recorded for this clonotype. This sequence joins TRBV6-6 and TRBJ1-5; D not resolved. This CDR3 is 14 amino acids long. The V gene lost 7 bases and the J gene lost 0 bases, with 10 bases spanning the gap. Germline V CDR1 and CDR2: MNHNY, SVGAGI (reference sequence). The CDR3 loop is CASIYGDSNQPQHF. DNA of the CDR3: TGTGCCAGCATCTACGGGGATAGCAATCAGCCCCAGCATTTT.

This clonotype was detected a few times. The rearrangement links TRBV7-2 to TRBJ2-7; D is unclear. Trimming stripped 5 bases from V and 4 bases from J, with 9 bases between. The CDR3 runs to 12 residues. Germline-derived CDR1 and CDR2 are SGHTA and FQGNSA. The CDR3 here is CASSVYPYEQYF. The CDR3 DNA reads TGTGCCAGCAGCGTGTACCCGTACGAGCAGTACTTC.

This clonotype was counted ten times or more. The rearrangement uses TRBV11-2 and TRBJ2-1; D could derive from TRBD1 or TRBD2 (6 bases each). Trimming removed 2 bases at V and 7 bases at J, with 24 bases between. Germline V gene sequence: CDR1 SGHAT, CDR2 FQNNGV. The CDR3 consists of 18 residues. CDR3 sequence: CASSLSRGRLKLVNEQFF. CDR3 sequence (DNA): TGTGCCAGCAGCTTATCCCGGGGGCGATTAAAGTTAGTGAATGAGCAGTTCTTC.

This clonotype was seen a few times. This chain uses TRBV6-5 with TRBJ1-3; D unresolved. This CDR3 has 16 amino acids. Germline CDR1 reads MNHEY; CDR2 reads SVGAGI. Trimming shortened V by 0 bases and J by 2 bases, and 11 bases separated the two germline ends. The CDR3 DNA reads as TGTGCCAGCAGTTACTCTAAGAGGTTTGCTGGAAACACCATATATTTT. Translated, it gives CASSYSKRFAGNTIYF.

This clonotype occurred many times. V and J are TRBV7-8 and TRBJ2-2; no clear D gene. Germline V gene lookup returns CDR1 SGHVS and CDR2 FQNEAQ. Trimming cost V 3 bases and J 0 bases, with 8 bases left between them. The CDR3 covers 15 residues. The CDR3 DNA reads TGTGCCAGCAGCTTGGGCGGTTCGAACACCGGGGAGCTGTTTTTT. It is translated as CASSLGGSNTGELFF.

This chain joins TRBV20-1 and TRBJ1-2; D unclear. Per the germline V gene, CDR1 is DFQATT and CDR2 is SNEGSKA (reference sequence). Trimming shortened V by 3 bases and J by 0 bases, and 11 bases separated the two germline ends. The CDR3 totals 14 residues. The CDR3 reads CSASWISTNYGYTF. CDR3 nucleotides: TGCAGTGCTAGCTGGATATCTACTAACTATGGCTACACCTTC.

V is TRBV7-4 and J is TRBJ1-2, with 9 bases that match TRBD1. In germline, CDR1 is SGHVT, CDR2 SQSDAQ. CDR3 length: 15 amino acids. After removal of 4 bases from V and 6 bases from J, the junction contained 9 bases not matched to a gene. CDR3 amino acids: CASSSTGTGTDGYTF. CDR3 nucleotide sequence: TGTGCCAGCAGCTCAACCGGGACAGGGACGGATGGCTACACCTTC.

This sequence joins TRBV4-2 and TRBJ1-2; D uncertain. The CDR3 sequence is 13 residues long. Trimming took 4 bases from V and 5 from J, leaving 11 bases between them. CDR1 is LGHNA and CDR2 is YNFKEQ in the germline V gene. This CDR3 reads CASSPERGYGYTF. The CDR3 nucleotides read TGTGCCAGCAGCCCGGAACGAGGGTATGGCTACACCTTC.

This clonotype has a handful of counts. The chain has TRBV19 and TRBJ1-2; D unclear. In germline, CDR1 is LNHDA, CDR2 SQIVND (reference sequence). This CDR3 has 13 amino acids. Trimming removed 4 bases at V and 5 bases at J, with 11 bases between. Written as DNA, the CDR3 is TGTGCCAGTAGTACGCGCCTGTTATATGGCTACACCTTC. Protein: CASSTRLLYGYTF.

For this clonotype: A much larger clone is a single base away; this may be a read error. The rearrangement uses TRBV7-2 and TRBJ2-2, with D hard to call. Looked up from germline, CDR1 is SGHTA and CDR2 is FQGNSA. The CDR3 extends over 15 amino acids. V was clipped by 0 bases and J by 6 bases, with 11 bases between them. For the CDR3, the DNA is TGTACCAGCAGCTTAGCCGCAGGCGGATCCGGGGAGCTGTTTTTT. Its translation is CTSSLAAGGSGELFF. The full variable domain, in which reference TRBV7-2 and TRBJ2-2 provide the parts outside the CDR3, is GAGVSQSPSNKVTEKGKDVELRCDPISGHTALYWYRQSLGQGLEFLIYFQGNSAPDKSGLPSDRFSAERTGGSVSTLTIQRTQQEDSAVYLCTSSLAAGGSGELFFGEGSRLTVL.

This chain links TRBV29-1 with TRBJ1-1; 7 bases are shared with TRBD1. Germline trimming cut 7 bases from V and 6 bases from J; bases unmatched to any gene: 17. This CDR3 has 15 residues. Germline assignment: CDR1 SQVTM and CDR2 ANQGSEA. In DNA form, the CDR3 reads TGCAGCGCCAGTAGGGACAGCATCCGCGAGGCTGAAGCTTTCTTT. It specifies CSASRDSIREAEAFF.

This clonotype was detected only once. This chain links TRBV5-1 with TRBJ2-5; D is possibly TRBD1 (6 bases). V lost 4 bases to trimming and J lost 2 bases, with 12 bases between them. CDR3 length: 14 residues. Germline CDR1 and CDR2: SGHRS and YFSETQ. The CDR3 sequence is CASSKDSRQETQYF. The CDR3 DNA follows: TGCGCCAGCAGCAAGGACAGTCGACAAGAGACCCAGTACTTC.

The gene calls are TRBV7-2 and TRBJ1-1; TRBD1 matches at 8 bases. CDR1 is SGHTA, CDR2 FQGNSA, per germline. V was clipped by 1 base and J by 5 bases; unmatched bases: 6. There are 15 residues in the CDR3. CDR3 DNA sequence: TGTGCCAGCAGCTTAGTGTCAGGGGGCGAGACTGAAGCTTTCTTT. This codes for CASSLVSGGETEAFF.

V and J are TRBV11-2 and TRBJ1-1, with D perhaps matching TRBD1 (5 bases). Germline V gene lookup returns CDR1 SGHAT and CDR2 FQNNGV. V was cut by 4 bases and J by 5 bases, with 14 bases left in between. The CDR3 contains 14 residues. DNA of the CDR3: TGTGCCAGCAGCTATATAGGGGAGCGGACTGAAGCTTTCTTT. Its protein is CASSYIGERTEAFF.

This clonotype was counted many times. The chain joins TRBV12-3 or TRBV12-4 to TRBJ1-5, with no clear D. Between the trimmed V and J ends, which lost 5 bases and 11 bases, there was a span of 13 bases. This CDR3 region has 12 residues. Here the CDR3 reads CASSPSGLSQHF. Here the CDR3 DNA reads TGTGCCAGCAGTCCCTCAGGACTGTCCCAGCATTTT.

This clonotype was seen a handful of times. V and J are TRBV12-3 or TRBV12-4 and TRBJ1-2; 9 bases match TRBD1. The CDR3 spans 15 residues. With V trimmed by 5 bases and J by 6 bases, 10 bases remained unmatched. For the CDR3, the DNA is TGTGCCAGCAGTAACCGCCACAGGGGGCTCGATGGCTACACCTTC. Translation gives CASSNRHRGLDGYTF.

Ten or more counts support this clonotype. The rearrangement joins TRBV7-2 to TRBJ1-2; the D is unclear. The CDR3 spans 12 residues. V lost 2 bases and J 4 bases, leaving 5 bases between the germline ends. Per the germline V gene, CDR1 is SGHTA and CDR2 is FQGNSA. CDR3 loop: CASSLRSYGYTF. The CDR3 DNA sequence: TGTGCCAGCAGCTTACGGTCCTATGGCTACACCTTC.

There are a few counts of this clonotype. This chain connects TRBV19 to TRBJ2-1; D possibly corresponds to TRBD2 (5 bases). This CDR3 contains 16 residues. V shed 3 bases and J shed 8 bases, with 20 bases lying between them. Per the germline V gene, CDR1 is LNHDA and CDR2 is SQIVND (reference sequence). In DNA, the CDR3 is TGTGCCAGTAGTATCACTAGAACTGCCGCTTACTATGAGCAGTTCTTC. Protein sequence: CASSITRTAAYYEQFF. Together with reference TRBV19 and TRBJ2-1, the CDR3 gives the full variable domain: DGGITQSPKYLFRKEGQNVTLSCEQNLNHDAMYWYRQDPGQGLRLIYYSQIVNDFQKGDIAEGYSVSREKKESFPLTVTSAQKNPTAFYLCASSITRTAAYYEQFFGPGTRLTVL.

This clonotype was observed a few times. This rearrangement joins TRBV7-3 to TRBJ2-1, with 9 bases matching TRBD1. The trim removed 4 bases at V and 15 bases at J, leaving 10 bases unmatched. Looked up from germline, CDR1 is SGHTA and CDR2 is FQGTGA. This CDR3 is built from 13 residues. The CDR3 is CASSSHPGQGWFF. CDR3 bases: TGTGCCAGCAGCTCCCATCCGGGACAGGGTTGGTTCTTC.

This clonotype was recorded a few times. The gene calls are TRBV28 and TRBJ2-4, with TRBD1 matching 7 bases. The V segment lost 2 bases and the J segment 6 bases; nucleotides outside the gene matches: 10. CDR1 is MDHEN and CDR2 is SYDVKM in the germline V gene. The CDR3 is 16 amino acids. The CDR3 spells CASSLVQGIGTNIQYF. The CDR3 DNA sequence: TGTGCCAGCAGTTTAGTACAGGGGATAGGTACAAACATTCAGTACTTC.

V and J are TRBV20-1 and TRBJ1-4, with a tentative D call TRBD1 (5 bases). This CDR3 region has 13 residues. CDR1 and CDR2 (germline): DFQATT, SNEGSKA (reference sequence). Trimming removed 0 bases at V and 11 bases at J, with 13 bases between. The CDR3 is CSARDFGRGKLFF. CDR3 DNA sequence: TGCAGTGCTAGAGATTTCGGACGGGGGAAACTGTTTTTT.

V is TRBV7-6 and J is TRBJ2-1; the match to TRBD1 covers 11 bases. Unmatched junction bases numbered 10, after V lost 5 bases and J lost 10 bases. Germline V gene sequence: CDR1 SGHVS, CDR2 FNYEAQ. The CDR3 is 15 amino acids. The CDR3 sequence is CASSLGQGGSGEQFF. The CDR3 DNA is TGTGCCAGCAGCCTGGGACAGGGGGGTTCGGGAGAGCAGTTCTTC. Together with reference TRBV7-6 and TRBJ2-1, the CDR3 gives the full variable domain: GAGVSQSPRYKVTKRGQDVALRCDPISGHVSLYWYRQALGQGPEFLTYFNYEAQQDKSGLPNDRFSAERPEGSISTLTIQRTEQRDSAMYRCASSLGQGGSGEQFFGPGTRLTVL.

The chain couples TRBV7-2 to TRBJ1-1; 7 bases are a match to TRBD1. Per germline, CDR1 SGHTA and CDR2 FQGNSA. This CDR3 has 13 residues. Losses at the gene ends were 4 bases for V and 8 bases for J; bases not matched to a gene: 7. The CDR3 protein is CASSWRGRTEAFF. For the CDR3, the DNA is TGTGCCAGCAGCTGGAGGGGGCGAACCGAAGCTTTCTTT.

This chain joins TRBV7-9 and TRBJ1-5, with TRBD1 matching 9 bases. The CDR3 is made up of 15 amino acids. V lost 5 bases, J lost 8 bases, and 10 bases stayed unmatched. Germline values: CDR1 SEHNR, CDR2 FQNEAQ (reference sequence). The CDR3 region has the DNA TGTGCCAGCAGCCTAGGAACAGGGGGCGGTGAGCCCCAGCATTTT. Translation: CASSLGTGGGEPQHF.

This clonotype was recorded at least ten times. CDR3 residues: CASSLAGGEYEQYF. The DNA for the CDR3 is TGTGCCAGCAGTTTAGCGGGAGGCGAATACGAGCAGTACTTC. This chain connects TRBV12-3 or TRBV12-4 to TRBJ2-7; a possible D gene is TRBD2 (6 bases). The CDR3 totals 14 residues. V lost 0 bases and J lost 4, with 10 bases in between.

This clonotype has a handful of counts. The chain has TRBV29-1 and TRBJ1-1; D ambiguous. V was trimmed by 7 bases and J by 5 bases, leaving 17 bases between them. The CDR3 totals 13 residues. Per germline, CDR1 SQVTM and CDR2 ANQGSEA. The CDR3 protein is CSGLVGRGTEAFF. CDR3 coding DNA: TGCAGCGGGTTGGTGGGGAGAGGGACTGAAGCTTTCTTT.

This clonotype has ten or more counts. V and J are TRBV6-1 and TRBJ2-3; 10 bases line up with TRBD2. Germline assignment: CDR1 MNHNS and CDR2 SASEGT. This CDR3 region has 14 residues. The V gene end was trimmed by 2 bases and the J gene end by 4 bases; junction bases not matched to a gene: 0. CDR3 amino acids: CASSELAGADTQYF. The CDR3 region has the DNA TGTGCCAGCAGTGAACTAGCGGGAGCAGATACGCAGTATTTT.

Ten or more counts support this clonotype. The CDR3 here is CASSLTGRVRTEAFF. DNA for the CDR3: TGTGCCAGCAGTTTAACGGGCAGGGTGCGGACTGAAGCTTTCTTT. This rearrangement joins TRBV27 to TRBJ1-1; weak D call: TRBD1 (5 bases). The germline CDR1 and CDR2 sequences are MNHEY and SMNVEV (reference sequence). V shed 2 bases and J shed 5 bases, with 15 bases lying between them. The length of the CDR3 is 15 residues.

The chain is built from TRBV14 and TRBJ1-1; D gene ambiguous. CDR1 is SGHDN, CDR2 FVKESK, per germline. V lost 0 bases and J 1 base, leaving 3 bases between the germline ends. The CDR3 contains 13 residues. DNA of the CDR3: TGTGCCAGCAGCCAAGACGAGAACACTGAAGCTTTCTTT. Its protein product is CASSQDENTEAFF.